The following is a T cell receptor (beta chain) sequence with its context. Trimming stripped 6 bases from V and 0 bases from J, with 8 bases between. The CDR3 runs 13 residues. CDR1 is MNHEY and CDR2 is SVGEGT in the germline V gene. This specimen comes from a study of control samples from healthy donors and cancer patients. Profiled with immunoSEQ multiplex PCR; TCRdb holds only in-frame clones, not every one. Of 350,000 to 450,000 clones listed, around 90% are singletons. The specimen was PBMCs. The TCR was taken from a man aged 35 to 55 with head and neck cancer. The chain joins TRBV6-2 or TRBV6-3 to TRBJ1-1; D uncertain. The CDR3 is CASSPRLNTEAFF. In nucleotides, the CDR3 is TGTGCCAGCAGCCCACGGCTGAACACTGAAGCTTTCTTT.